This entry is about one T cell receptor beta chain. Its antigen is unknown. Here immunoSEQ multiplex PCR was the method, and the copy in TCRdb shows in-frame clones only, minus some. The top ten clones hold 12% of a sample with hundreds of thousands of clones, over 75% of them seen once. The data derive from a study of cytomegalovirus exposure and HLA in healthy donors. Background on the study: Per a later analysis, the roughly 690 first-cohort and 120 validation repertoires shared one platform. Study-level results: Three chains linked to CMV were shown in vitro to be specific for CMV antigens. Most sequenced TCRs were rare (though some public TCRs occurred in many donors).

Germline V gives CDR1 SQVTM, CDR2 ANQGSEA. The CDR3 is 13 amino acids. Trimming removed 7 bases from V and 3 bases from J; junction bases left unmatched: 6. This clonotype was obtained from a man younger than 30 in good health and CMV-seropositive. V usage is TRBV29-1 and J usage is TRBJ2-7; 10 bases map to TRBD1. The sequencing input was PBMCs. The CDR3 sequence: CSAPGQGIYEQYF. Here the CDR3 DNA reads TGCAGCGCCCCGGGACAGGGGATCTACGAGCAGTACTTC.